This is a list of T cell receptor beta chains from one sample in a study of response to subunit inactivated influenza vaccine. Via MiXCR, TCRdb re-called the RT-PCR reads, giving one row per CDR3 protein. The sample shows 500,000 or so distinct CDR3 sequences, approximately 15% of them seen only once. The specimen was CD4+ T cells sorted from PBMCs, collected less than 30 months after vaccination. The source of these receptors is a man between 50 and 75 years old who received an inactivated influenza vaccine. Both conserved end residues are part of each CDR3. D genes are given only for firm matches. Clone size is not always given. Where it is, it says once, few, many or a class for expanded clones.

v_gene,d_gene,j_gene,abundance,len,CDR3aa,CDR3nt
TRBV25-1,-,TRBJ2-5,few,14,CASSPQGGEETQYF,TGTGCCAGCAGTCCGCAAGGCGGGGAAGAGACCCAGTACTTC
TRBV2,TRBD2,TRBJ2-7,few,14,CASKAGGTSYEQYF,TGTGCCAGTAAGGCGGGAGGTACCTCCTACGAGCAGTACTTC
TRBV12-3/TRBV12-4,TRBD1,TRBJ1-2,-,13,CASRVTGGAGYTF,TGTGCCAGCAGGGTGACAGGGGGCGCTGGCTACACCTTC
TRBV5-1,TRBD1,TRBJ2-2,-,15,CASSQEGAYTGELFF,TGCGCCAGCAGCCAAGAGGGGGCCTACACCGGGGAGCTGTTTTTT
TRBV5-5,-,TRBJ1-1,-,15,CASSLEWGGGTEAFF,TGTGCCAGCAGCTTAGAGTGGGGAGGCGGCACTGAAGCTTTCTTT
TRBV18,-,TRBJ2-7,-,16,CASSPEVRQPPYEQYF,TGTGCCAGCTCACCAGAGGTACGCCAGCCACCCTACGAGCAGTACTTC
TRBV10-1,-,TRBJ1-5,few,12,CASGKGNQPQHF,TGCGCCAGCGGGAAGGGGAATCAGCCCCAGCATTTT
TRBV28,-,TRBJ2-2,many,15,CASKLPGQNTGELFF,TGTGCCAGCAAACTACCCGGACAGAACACCGGGGAGCTGTTTTTT
TRBV10-3,-,TRBJ2-2,few,15,CAISGRGGDTGELFF,TGTGCCATCAGTGGAAGGGGCGGGGACACCGGGGAGCTGTTTTTT
TRBV3-1,-,TRBJ1-1,-,14,CASGPRSPGTEAFF,TGTGCCAGCGGCCCCCGTTCCCCGGGCACTGAAGCTTTCTTT
TRBV4-1,-,TRBJ1-2,-,15,CASSQVFGGHGSYTF,TGCGCCAGCAGCCAAGTGTTTGGGGGACACGGAAGCTACACCTTC
TRBV4-3,-,TRBJ1-5,few,15,CASSLSTGRNQPQHF,TGCGCCAGCAGCCTATCGACGGGCCGGAATCAGCCCCAGCATTTT
TRBV5-5,TRBD2,TRBJ2-2,many,16,CASSPRQAGSTGELFF,TGTGCCAGCAGCCCCCGACAAGCGGGAAGTACCGGGGAGCTGTTTTTT
TRBV28,TRBD2,TRBJ2-3,-,23,CASSSYSNNARDWREGSTDTQYF,TGTGCCAGCAGTTCATATTCCAATAATGCTCGGGACTGGCGGGAGGGCAGCACAGATACGCAGTATTTT
TRBV27,-,TRBJ2-3,many,16,CASSPRIYSSTDTQYF,TGTGCCAGCAGTCCCCGGATCTACTCTAGCACAGATACGCAGTATTTT
TRBV7-2,TRBD1,TRBJ1-5,-,14,CASSFGRGLQPQHF,TGTGCCAGCAGCTTCGGCAGGGGGCTTCAGCCCCAGCATTTT
TRBV10-2,-,TRBJ1-1,-,11,CASRIGREAFF,TGCGCCAGCAGGATTGGGAGGGAAGCTTTCTTT
TRBV28,-,TRBJ2-2,-,13,CASRLVNTGELFF,TGTGCCAGCCGCCTAGTAAACACCGGGGAGCTGTTTTTT
TRBV19,-,TRBJ1-5,few,16,CASSTARGLSNQPQHF,TGTGCCAGTAGTACCGCCAGGGGACTGAGCAATCAGCCCCAGCATTTT
TRBV12-3/TRBV12-4,-,TRBJ1-2,few,15,CASSLRTQANYGYTF,TGTGCCAGCAGTTTGAGGACACAAGCTAACTATGGCTACACCTTC
TRBV12-3/TRBV12-4,-,TRBJ2-3,few,13,CASSLLGADTQYF,TGTGCCAGCAGTTTACTAGGGGCAGATACGCAGTATTTT
TRBV6-2/TRBV6-3,TRBD2,TRBJ2-7,-,13,CASSFLTSGEQYF,TGTGCCAGCAGTTTTCTTACTAGCGGGGAGCAGTACTTC
TRBV28,-,TRBJ2-7,-,15,CASSSPTRVSYEQYF,TGTGCCAGCAGTTCCCCCACGAGGGTGTCCTACGAGCAGTACTTC
TRBV6-4,TRBD2,TRBJ2-3,-,15,CASSRVAGAGDTQYF,TGTGCCAGCAGCCGAGTAGCGGGAGCGGGAGATACGCAGTATTTT
TRBV24-1,-,TRBJ2-3,-,13,CATSRLGVDTQYF,TGTGCCACCAGTAGGCTAGGAGTTGATACGCAGTATTTT
TRBV20-1,-,TRBJ2-2,few,15,CSARDTRGNTGELFF,TGCAGTGCTAGAGATACTCGGGGCAACACCGGGGAGCTGTTTTTT
TRBV5-1,-,TRBJ1-6,-,16,CASSSRGATYNSPLHF,TGCGCCAGCAGCTCAAGGGGCGCAACCTATAATTCACCCCTCCACTTT
TRBV3-1,TRBD1,TRBJ1-5,-,16,CASSPGTGGIPQPQHF,TGTGCCAGCAGCCCTGGGACAGGGGGCATCCCCCAGCCCCAGCATTTT
TRBV14,TRBD2,TRBJ2-5,few,14,CASSRGLVPETQYF,TGTGCCAGCAGCCGGGGACTAGTCCCGGAGACCCAGTACTTC
TRBV7-2,-,TRBJ1-3,many,13,CASSLLSPNTIYF,TGTGCCAGCAGCTTGCTCTCCCCCAACACCATATATTTT
TRBV11-2,TRBD1,TRBJ1-2,few,15,CASSPRTGTSEGYTF,TGTGCCAGCAGCCCTAGGACAGGGACCTCGGAGGGCTACACCTTC
TRBV2,-,TRBJ2-3,-,15,CASSEAGGGTDTQYF,TGTGCCAGCAGTGAAGCGGGGGGTGGCACAGATACGCAGTATTTT
TRBV5-1,-,TRBJ2-5,-,16,CASSLAQGPGQETQYF,TGCGCCAGCAGCTTGGCCCAAGGGCCAGGACAAGAGACCCAGTACTTC